This TCR beta chain is from a study of cytomegalovirus exposure and HLA in healthy donors. Trimming took 6 bases from V and 13 from J; bases not matched to a gene: 7. The germline V gene encodes CDR1 SGHDT and CDR2 YYEEEE. The CDR3 consists of 12 residues. Study-level results: Listed as cytomegalovirus-associated were over 150 TCR beta chains. The availability of immune exposure information extended only to CMV serostatus.

The PCR contained 60 Vbeta and 13 Jbeta primers. Clones were sequenced by immunoSEQ multiplex PCR, and TCRdb holds only the in-frame ones, with some missing. The sample has approximately 170,000 clones; 60% to 85% are singletons. Regarding this clone: Its antigen is still unknown.

The chain carries TRBV5-6 and TRBJ2-7; TRBD2 agrees at 13 bases. The TCR comes from a woman under 30 in good health and CMV-seronegative. The sample taken for sequencing was PBMCs. In nucleotides, the CDR3 is TGTGCCAGCAACGGACTAGCGGGGGCGCCTTACTTC. It encodes CASNGLAGAPYF.